Listed below are T cell receptor beta chains from one sample, sequenced in a study of blood T cell repertoires in COVID-19. Method: immunoSEQ multiplex PCR; TCRdb's copy keeps in-frame clones and lacks some. This table has about 76,000 clones, around nine tenths appearing once. The sample consisted of peripheral blood. These TCRs come from a human donor in a cohort sampled during active COVID-19. Both conserved end residues are part of each CDR3. D genes are given only for firm matches. Clone size is shown for a subset of rows, as once, few, many or a class of expanded clone.

j_call	v_call	d_call	clone_size	cdr3_aa	cdr3_nt
TRBJ2-1	TRBV5-6	TRBD2	NA	CASSLAGGSSYNEQFF	TGTGCCAGCAGCTTGGCCGGGGGGAGCTCCTACAATGAGCAGTTCTTC
TRBJ2-7	TRBV5-1	NA	NA	CASSSKTGGLSYEQYF	TGCGCCAGCAGCTCGAAGACAGGAGGATTGTCCTACGAGCAGTACTTC
TRBJ1-6	TRBV2	NA	NA	CASSQSSKGSPLHF	TGTGCCAGCAGCCAATCCAGCAAGGGGTCACCCCTCCACTTT
TRBJ2-1	TRBV28	TRBD2	few	CASSLAGVDEQFF	TGTGCCAGCAGTTTAGCGGGAGTCGATGAGCAGTTCTTC
TRBJ1-6	TRBV18	NA	NA	CASSRQANLLRNYNSPLHF	TGTGCCAGCTCACGGCAGGCCAACCTCCTTAGAAATTATAATTCACCCCTCCACTTT
TRBJ1-6	TRBV10-1	NA	NA	CASRGDSRYSPLHF	TGCGCCAGCAGAGGAGACAGCCGTTATTCACCCCTCCACTTT
TRBJ1-5	TRBV30	NA	few	CAWSGNSNQPQHF	TGTGCCTGGAGCGGGAATAGCAATCAGCCCCAGCATTTT
TRBJ2-3	TRBV19	NA	once	CASSIQGSPISEYF	TGTGCCAGTAGTATCCAGGGCAGCCCGATATCAGAGTATTTT
TRBJ2-7	TRBV4-2	NA	NA	CASSQRTGKDYEQYF	TGTGCCAGCAGCCAGAGGACTGGGAAGGACTACGAGCAGTACTTC
TRBJ2-7	TRBV28	NA	NA	CATRDSSSYEQYF	TGTGCCACCAGGGACTCCAGCTCCTACGAGCAGTACTTC
TRBJ2-5	TRBV3-1/TRBV3-2	NA	once	CASSQFWSRDLQETQYF	TGTGCCAGCAGCCAATTTTGGTCCAGGGATCTCCAAGAGACCCAGTACTTC
TRBJ2-5	TRBV9	TRBD1	NA	CASSVGTGTFGETQYF	TGTGCCAGCAGCGTGGGGACAGGGACGTTCGGGGAGACCCAGTACTTC
TRBJ1-3	TRBV14	NA	NA	CASSQLRGVGNTIYF	TGTGCCAGCAGCCAATTAAGGGGTGTTGGAAACACCATATATTTT
TRBJ1-1	TRBV7-3	TRBD1	NA	CASSFQGGNTEAFF	TGTGCCAGCAGCTTCCAGGGGGGGAACACTGAAGCTTTCTTT
TRBJ1-5	TRBV6-5	TRBD1	NA	CASSYDRGGNQPQHF	TGTGCCAGCAGTTATGACAGGGGCGGCAATCAGCCCCAGCATTTT
TRBJ2-1	TRBV9	NA	NA	CASSVAPGLSYNEQFF	TGTGCCAGCAGCGTAGCCCCGGGTCTCTCCTACAATGAGCAGTTCTTC
TRBJ2-7	TRBV7-8	TRBD2	NA	CASSLAGLAGGGVYEQYF	TGTGCCAGCAGCTTAGCGGGGCTAGCGGGAGGTGGCGTCTACGAGCAGTACTTC
TRBJ1-2	TRBV29-1	NA	NA	CSVGQDYGYTF	TGCAGCGTTGGACAGGACTATGGCTACACCTTC
TRBJ2-2	TRBV6-5	NA	NA	CASRPGLTGELFF	TGTGCCAGCAGACCAGGCCTCACCGGGGAGCTGTTTTTT
TRBJ1-6	TRBV7-2	TRBD1	NA	CASSFQGQGVGSPLHF	TGTGCCAGCAGCTTCCAAGGACAGGGCGTCGGGTCACCCCTCCACTTT
TRBJ2-1	TRBV27	TRBD2	NA	CASSPRGAGGISEQFF	TGTGCCAGCAGTCCCCGGGGGGCGGGGGGTATTAGTGAGCAGTTCTTC
TRBJ2-7	TRBV3-1/TRBV3-2	TRBD1	few	CASSQERGLEQYF	TGTGCCAGCAGCCAAGAGAGGGGGCTCGAGCAGTACTTC
TRBJ2-3	TRBV7-9	NA	NA	CASSLQTDTQYF	TGTGCCAGCAGCTTACAAACAGATACGCAGTATTTT
TRBJ1-1	TRBV7-9	NA	NA	CASSLAQGIEAFF	TGTGCCAGCAGCTTAGCTCAGGGGATTGAAGCTTTCTTT
TRBJ2-7	TRBV25-1	NA	NA	CASSVGPHYEQYF	TGTGCCAGCAGTGTTGGGCCCCATTACGAGCAGTACTTC
TRBJ2-7	TRBV4-2	TRBD1	NA	CASSTPGQGASEQYF	TGTGCCAGCAGCACTCCGGGACAGGGGGCCTCCGAGCAGTACTTC
TRBJ1-2	TRBV5-1	TRBD1	NA	CASSLNRGRGHYGYTF	TGCGCCAGCAGCTTGAACAGGGGGCGCGGGCACTATGGCTACACCTTC
TRBJ2-1	TRBV2	TRBD1	NA	CASTAQGVEQFF	TGTGCCAGCACCGCACAGGGGGTCGAGCAGTTCTTC
TRBJ1-3	TRBV5-4	TRBD1	NA	CASSGGQLSGNTIYF	TGTGCCAGCAGCGGGGGACAGCTCTCTGGAAACACCATATATTTT
TRBJ1-5	TRBV4-3	NA	NA	CASSQDLIALGNQPQHF	TGCGCCAGCAGCCAAGATCTCATAGCTCTGGGCAATCAGCCCCAGCATTTT
TRBJ2-3	TRBV5-1	NA	NA	CASSLGPGTDTQYF	TGCGCCAGCAGCTTAGGGCCGGGGACAGATACGCAGTATTTT
TRBJ2-7	TRBV9	TRBD2	NA	CASSRGGLSYEQYF	TGTGCCAGCAGTCGGGGGGGACTCTCCTACGAGCAGTACTTC
TRBJ1-1	TRBV7-3	TRBD1	NA	CASSLMRGHGEAFF	TGTGCCAGCAGCTTAATGAGGGGGCACGGTGAAGCTTTCTTT
TRBJ1-5	TRBV4-3	NA	NA	CASSQEWKGGLDSNQPQHF	TGCGCCAGCAGCCAAGAGTGGAAGGGGGGGCTAGATAGCAATCAGCCCCAGCATTTT
TRBJ1-2	TRBV3-1/TRBV3-2	NA	NA	CASRGQSNYGYTF	TGTGCCAGCAGAGGACAGTCTAACTATGGCTACACCTTC
TRBJ2-7	TRBV28	NA	NA	CASSPGTTYEQYF	TGTGCCAGCAGTCCCGGGACAACCTACGAGCAGTACTTC
TRBJ1-6	TRBV27	TRBD1	once	CASSLSGTGPLHF	TGTGCCAGCAGTCTATCCGGGACAGGGCCCCTCCACTTT
TRBJ2-7	TRBV5-6	TRBD1	NA	CASSLGSTGDEQYF	TGTGCCAGCAGCTTGGGGTCGACAGGGGACGAGCAGTACTTC
TRBJ2-3	TRBV3-1/TRBV3-2	NA	few	CASSQGGTTDTQYF	TGTGCCAGCAGCCAAGGTGGCACCACAGATACGCAGTATTTT
TRBJ1-2	TRBV18	TRBD1	NA	CASSPLGTGENYGYTF	TGTGCCAGCTCACCCCTGGGGACAGGAGAGAACTATGGCTACACCTTC
TRBJ2-2	TRBV5-1	NA	NA	CASTSGTGELFF	TGCGCCAGCACTTCGGGCACCGGGGAGCTGTTTTTT
TRBJ1-2	TRBV19	TRBD1	once	CASSPGGRDSYGYTF	TGTGCCAGTAGTCCAGGCGGTCGGGACAGCTATGGCTACACCTTC
TRBJ1-1	TRBV2	NA	NA	CASGGPLRGTEAFF	TGTGCCAGCGGAGGACCTCTCCGGGGCACTGAAGCTTTCTTT
TRBJ1-1	TRBV15	NA	NA	CATSRVGQYGTNTEAFF	TGTGCCACCAGCAGAGTAGGACAGTACGGAACGAACACTGAAGCTTTCTTT
TRBJ1-2	TRBV7-6	NA	once	CASSLSTGGWYGYTF	TGTGCCAGCAGCTTATCGACAGGCGGCTGGTATGGCTACACCTTC
TRBJ2-1	TRBV5-1	TRBD1	NA	CASSLASTGANEQFF	TGCGCCAGCAGCTTGGCGTCAACAGGGGCTAATGAGCAGTTCTTC
TRBJ2-3	TRBV7-6	TRBD2	NA	CASSVSGGGTDTQYF	TGTGCCAGCAGCGTTAGCGGGGGGGGCACAGATACGCAGTATTTT
TRBJ2-1	TRBV11-3	NA	NA	CASSLGGQNNEQFF	TGTGCCAGCAGCTTAGGTGGACAAAACAATGAGCAGTTCTTC
TRBJ1-1	TRBV7-2	NA	NA	CASSPHMNTEAFF	TGTGCCAGCAGCCCCCACATGAACACTGAAGCTTTCTTT
TRBJ1-5	TRBV7-8	NA	NA	CASSFTGYSNQPQHF	TGTGCCAGCAGCTTTACGGGGTATAGCAATCAGCCCCAGCATTTT
TRBJ1-2	TRBV5-1	NA	few	CASSLGHLSYGYTF	TGCGCCAGCAGCTTGGGCCACCTAAGCTATGGCTACACCTTC
TRBJ2-7	TRBV11-2	NA	NA	CASSLSTGHEQYF	TGTGCCAGCAGCTTATCCACAGGGCACGAGCAGTACTTC
TRBJ2-1	TRBV11-3	TRBD2	NA	CASSISRTSGYYNEQFF	TGTGCCAGCAGCATCAGTCGAACTAGCGGCTATTACAATGAGCAGTTCTTC
TRBJ2-7	TRBV7-2	NA	NA	CASSSLVGGLGQYF	TGTGCCAGCAGCTCCCTCGTAGGGGGTCTGGGGCAGTACTTC
TRBJ1-1	TRBV4-1	TRBD1	NA	CASSQNTGAYAEAFF	TGCGCCAGCAGCCAAAACACAGGGGCGTACGCTGAAGCTTTCTTT
TRBJ1-2	TRBV19	NA	NA	CASSNPREALLLGYTF	TGTGCCAGTAGTAACCCCAGGGAAGCCCTACTTCTTGGCTACACCTTC
TRBJ1-2	TRBV28	TRBD1	NA	CASSFLDRGSGYTF	TGTGCCAGCAGTTTCTTGGACAGGGGAAGTGGCTACACCTTC
TRBJ2-1	TRBV7-2	NA	NA	CASSLARAYNEQFF	TGTGCCAGCAGCTTGGCGAGGGCCTACAATGAGCAGTTCTTC
TRBJ2-1	TRBV9	TRBD2	NA	CASSVGSGSGFNEQFF	TGTGCCAGCAGCGTAGGTAGCGGGAGTGGGTTCAATGAGCAGTTCTTC